This entry lists 5 T cell receptor beta chains sequenced from one sample in a study of regulatory T cells in long-lasting Graves disease. The time point denotes: newly diagnosed GD, antithyroid drugs for less than 3 months. PBMCs were the source of the RNA used for TCR sequencing. TCR beta libraries were built with iRepertoire HTBI primers and Arm-PCR of CDR3 regions. MiXCR, applied by TCRdb to the multiplex PCR reads, yields one record per CDR3 protein. The table includes 360,000 or so distinct CDR3 sequences, approximately 15% detected once. This same sample was also taken into another study, of T cells in Graves' hyperthyroidism and ophthalmopathy.

Specimen: peripheral blood mononuclear cells (PBMCs), collected at new diagnosis, from a patient treated with antithyroid drugs. All receptors derive from a man between 35 and 55 years old with Graves disease.

This clonotype was counted many times. The V and J genes are TRBV11-2 and TRBJ2-5; the D call may be TRBD1 or TRBD2 (5 bases each). The V end was cut by 4 bases, the J end by 1 base, with 22 bases between. Germline-derived CDR1 and CDR2 are SGHAT and FQNNGV. This CDR3 spans 18 amino acids. The CDR3 bases are TGTGCCAGCAGCTCGAGGCGGGCAGGGCTGCCGATCCAAGAGACCCAGTACTTC. Protein product: CASSSRRAGLPIQETQYF.

Notes on this clonotype: Since a far larger clone is one base different, this is likely a read error. The V and J genes are TRBV28 and TRBJ2-7; 10 nucleotides agree with TRBD1. Germline V lookup: CDR1 MDHEN, CDR2 SYDVKM. This CDR3 spans 17 amino acids. With 4 bases clipped from V and 7 bases from J, the junction kept 16 bases outside the gene matches. CDR3 region: CASSSHRTGGLGFEQYF. CDR3 sequence (DNA): TGTGCCAGCAGTTCCCACCGGACAGGGGGGCTGGGGTTTGAGCAGTACTTC.

This clonotype was seen at least ten times. The rearrangement links TRBV6-1 to TRBJ1-2, with a possible D match to TRBD1 (5 bases). Germline CDR1 reads MNHNS; CDR2 reads SASEGT. CDR3 length: 15 residues. The germline V and J ends were trimmed by 6 bases and 6 bases, with 20 bases remaining between them. DNA of the CDR3: TGTGCCAGCAGGAAACAACAGAACCAAGGGGATGGCTACACCTTC. It translates to CASRKQQNQGDGYTF.

The table lists this clonotype with many counts. This chain uses TRBV7-2 with TRBJ2-5; 7 nucleotides agree with TRBD1. Germline CDR1 SGHTA, CDR2 FQGNSA. Trimming at V came to 4 bases and at J to 4 bases, leaving 3 bases not matched to a gene. This CDR3 has 13 residues. CDR3 bases: TGTGCCAGCAGCTCTTACAGGGGAGAGACCCAGTACTTC. Its translation is CASSSYRGETQYF.

This clonotype was recorded at least ten times. The chain employs TRBV11-2 and TRBJ2-5; either TRBD1 or TRBD2 may fit D (5 bases each). CDR1 is SGHAT, CDR2 FQNNGV, per germline. This CDR3 has 14 residues. V lost 5 bases and J lost 7, with 17 bases in between. This chain's CDR3 is CASSPLVRGGTQYF. DNA for the CDR3: TGTGCCAGCAGCCCACTAGTTCGTGGGGGGACCCAGTACTTC. Full variable domain (remainder filled in from reference TRBV11-2 and TRBJ2-5): EAGVAQSPRYKIIEKRQSVAFWCNPISGHATLYWYQQILGQGPKLLIQFQNNGVVDDSQLPKDRFSAERLKGVDSTLKIQPAKLEDSAVYLCASSPLVRGGTQYFGPGTRLLVL.